The 2 T cell receptor beta chains reported below all come from one sample, sequenced in a study of shared clonotypes between healthy human individuals. Data came from immunoSEQ multiplex PCR; TCRdb stores just in-frame clones and leaves some out. The profile shows under 600,000 clones, around three quarters of them singletons. Sample: PBMCs. All receptors come from a woman in her forties in good health. Some clones in this sample may be carry-over from other donors' samples.

The rearrangement uses TRBV19 and TRBJ1-5; possible D gene TRBD1, 5 bases. This CDR3 has 13 amino acids. The germline CDR1 and CDR2 sequences are LNHDA and SQIVND (reference sequence). Trimming left V 2 bases short and J 6 bases short, with 8 bases between. The CDR3 loop reads CASSIMGGQPQHF. In DNA, the CDR3 is TGTGCCAGTAGTATAATGGGGGGTCAGCCCCAGCATTTT.

This clone was observed once. This likely traces to a read error, being one base from a far larger clone. The chain joins TRBV6-1 to TRBJ1-5; D gene ambiguous. This CDR3 comprises 13 residues. With 3 bases removed from V and 0 bases from J, the gap between germline ends came to 3 bases. Germline values: CDR1 MNHNS, CDR2 SASEGT. This chain's CDR3 is CASSDVSNQPQHF. DNA for the CDR3: TGTGCCAGCAGTGACGTTAGCAATCAGCCCCAGCATTTT.